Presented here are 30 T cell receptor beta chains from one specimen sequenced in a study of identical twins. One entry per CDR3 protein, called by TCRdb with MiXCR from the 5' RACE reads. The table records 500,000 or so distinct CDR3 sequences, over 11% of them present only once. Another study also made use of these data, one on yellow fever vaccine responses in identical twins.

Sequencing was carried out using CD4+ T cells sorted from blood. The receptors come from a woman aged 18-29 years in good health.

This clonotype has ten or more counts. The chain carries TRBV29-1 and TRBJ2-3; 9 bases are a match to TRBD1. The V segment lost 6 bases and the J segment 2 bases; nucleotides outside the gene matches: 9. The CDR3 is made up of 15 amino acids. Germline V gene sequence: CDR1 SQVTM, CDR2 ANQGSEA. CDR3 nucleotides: TGCAGCGTGAATCCGCGACAGGGGGTCACAGATACGCAGTATTTT. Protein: CSVNPRQGVTDTQYF.

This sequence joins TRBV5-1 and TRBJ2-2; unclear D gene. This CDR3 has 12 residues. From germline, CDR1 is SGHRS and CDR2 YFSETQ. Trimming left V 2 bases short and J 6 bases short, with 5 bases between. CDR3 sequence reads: CASSFGAGELFF. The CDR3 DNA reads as TGCGCCAGCAGCTTTGGCGCCGGGGAGCTGTTTTTT.

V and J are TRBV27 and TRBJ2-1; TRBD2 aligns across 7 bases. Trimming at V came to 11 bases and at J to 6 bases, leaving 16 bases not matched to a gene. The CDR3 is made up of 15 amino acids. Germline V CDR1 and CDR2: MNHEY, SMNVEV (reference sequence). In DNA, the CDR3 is TGTGCCTCCCGGCCCGCTAGCGGAGACACCAATGAGCAGTTCTTC. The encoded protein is CASRPASGDTNEQFF.

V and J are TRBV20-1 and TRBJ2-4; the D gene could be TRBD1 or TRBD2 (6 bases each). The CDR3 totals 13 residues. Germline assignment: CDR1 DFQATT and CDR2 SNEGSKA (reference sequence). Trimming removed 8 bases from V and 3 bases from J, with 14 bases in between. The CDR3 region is CSTGAPNKNIQYF. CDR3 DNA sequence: TGCAGTACGGGGGCCCCAAACAAAAACATTCAGTACTTC.

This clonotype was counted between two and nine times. Written as DNA, the CDR3 is TGTGCCAGCAGCCAAGATCTGGGGACAGGCGTTTCCTGGGGGGGCTACGAGCAGTACTTC. Its protein product is CASSQDLGTGVSWGGYEQYF. V and J are TRBV4-2 and TRBJ2-7; D perhaps matches TRBD1 (8 bases). Germline values: CDR1 LGHNA, CDR2 YNFKEQ. Trimming stripped 0 bases from V and 3 bases from J, with 27 bases between. The CDR3 loop spans 20 amino acids.

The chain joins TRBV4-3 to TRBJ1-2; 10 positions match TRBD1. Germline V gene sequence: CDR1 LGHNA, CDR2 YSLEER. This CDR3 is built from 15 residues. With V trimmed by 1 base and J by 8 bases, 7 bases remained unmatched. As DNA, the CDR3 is TGCGCCAGCAGCCAAGTTGGACAGGGGGTCCAGGGCTACACCTTC. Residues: CASSQVGQGVQGYTF.

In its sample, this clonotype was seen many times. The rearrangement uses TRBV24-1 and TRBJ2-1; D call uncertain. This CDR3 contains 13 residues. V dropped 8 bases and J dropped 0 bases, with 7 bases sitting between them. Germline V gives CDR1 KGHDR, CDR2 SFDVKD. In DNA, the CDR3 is TGTGCCACCATGGAGAGCTCCTACAATGAGCAGTTCTTC. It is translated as CATMESSYNEQFF.

This chain's CDR3 is CATSISSGDQYF. CDR3 nucleotide sequence: TGTGCCACCAGCATTTCCTCAGGGGACCAGTACTTC. The V call is TRBV15, the J call TRBJ2-5; maybe TRBD1 (6 bases). Looked up from germline, CDR1 is LNHNV and CDR2 is YYDKDF (reference sequence). The CDR3 contains 12 residues. Trimming stripped 4 bases from V and 10 bases from J, with 13 bases between.

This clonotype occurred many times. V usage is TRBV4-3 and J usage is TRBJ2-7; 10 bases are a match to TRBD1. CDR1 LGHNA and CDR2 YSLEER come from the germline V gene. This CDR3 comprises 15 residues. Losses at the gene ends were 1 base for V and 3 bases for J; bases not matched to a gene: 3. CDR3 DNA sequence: TGCGCCAGCAGCCAAGGAAGGGACAGGGGCTACGAGCAGTACTTC. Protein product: CASSQGRDRGYEQYF.

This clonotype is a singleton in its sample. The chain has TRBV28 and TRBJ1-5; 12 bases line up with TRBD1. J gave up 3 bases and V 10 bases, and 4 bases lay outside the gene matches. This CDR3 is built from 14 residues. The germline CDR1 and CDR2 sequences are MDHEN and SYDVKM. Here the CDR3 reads CATGTGGLNQPQHF. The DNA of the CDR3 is TGTGCCACCGGGACAGGGGGCCTCAATCAGCCCCAGCATTTT.

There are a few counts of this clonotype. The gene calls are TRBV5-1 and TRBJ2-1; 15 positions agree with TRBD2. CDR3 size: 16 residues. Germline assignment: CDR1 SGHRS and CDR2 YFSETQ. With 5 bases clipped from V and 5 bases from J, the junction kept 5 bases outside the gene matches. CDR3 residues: CASSPGLAGGHNEQFF. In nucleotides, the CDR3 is TGCGCCAGCAGTCCCGGACTAGCGGGGGGGCACAATGAGCAGTTCTTC. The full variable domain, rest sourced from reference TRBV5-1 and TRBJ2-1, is KAGVTQTPRYLIKTRGQQVTLSCSPISGHRSVSWYQQTPGQGLQFLFEYFSETQRNKGNFPGRFSGRQFSNSRSEMNVSTLELGDSALYLCASSPGLAGGHNEQFFGPGTRLTVL.

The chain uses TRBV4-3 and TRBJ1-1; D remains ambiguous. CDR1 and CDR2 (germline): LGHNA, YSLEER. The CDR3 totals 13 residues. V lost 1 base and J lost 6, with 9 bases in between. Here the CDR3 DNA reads TGCGCCAGCAGCCAAGTCGCTTTGTCTGAAGCTTTCTTT. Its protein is CASSQVALSEAFF.

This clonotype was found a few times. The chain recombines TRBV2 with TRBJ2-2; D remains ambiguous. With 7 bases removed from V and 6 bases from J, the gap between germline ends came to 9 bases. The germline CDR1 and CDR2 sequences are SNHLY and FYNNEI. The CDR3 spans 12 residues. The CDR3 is CASNTISGELFF. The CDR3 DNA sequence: TGTGCCAGCAACACAATCTCCGGGGAGCTGTTTTTT.

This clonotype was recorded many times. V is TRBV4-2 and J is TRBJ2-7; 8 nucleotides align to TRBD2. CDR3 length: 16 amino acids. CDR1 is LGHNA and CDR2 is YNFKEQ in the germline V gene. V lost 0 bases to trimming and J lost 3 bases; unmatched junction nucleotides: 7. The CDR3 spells CASSQELQRGSYEQYF. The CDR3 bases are TGTGCCAGCAGCCAAGAACTCCAGCGGGGGAGCTACGAGCAGTACTTC.

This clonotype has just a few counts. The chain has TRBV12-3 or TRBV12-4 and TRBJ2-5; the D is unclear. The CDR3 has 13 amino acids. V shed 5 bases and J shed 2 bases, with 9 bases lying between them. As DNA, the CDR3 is TGTGCCAGCAGTCGGCAGGTTCAAGAGACCCAGTACTTC. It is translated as CASSRQVQETQYF.

DNA for the CDR3: TGTGCCAGCAGTGAGGGGGCGATCTACGAGCAGTACTTC. As protein: CASSEGAIYEQYF. The rearrangement links TRBV11-2 to TRBJ2-7; 7 nucleotides match TRBD1. From germline, CDR1 is SGHAT and CDR2 FQNNGV. Trimming at V came to 6 bases and at J to 3 bases, leaving 5 bases not matched to a gene. This CDR3 contains 13 residues.

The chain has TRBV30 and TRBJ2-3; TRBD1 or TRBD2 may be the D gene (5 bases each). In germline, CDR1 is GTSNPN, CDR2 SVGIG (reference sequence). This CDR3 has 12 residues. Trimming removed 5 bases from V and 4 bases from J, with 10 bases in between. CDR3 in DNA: TGTGCCTGGGGGACCGCGGCAGATACGCAGTATTTT. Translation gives CAWGTAADTQYF.

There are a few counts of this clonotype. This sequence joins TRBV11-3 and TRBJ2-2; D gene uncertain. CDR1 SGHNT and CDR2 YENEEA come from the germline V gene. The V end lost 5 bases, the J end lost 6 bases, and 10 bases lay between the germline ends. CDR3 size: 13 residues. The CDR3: CASSLKTPGELFF. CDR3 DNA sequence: TGTGCCAGCAGCCTAAAGACCCCCGGGGAGCTGTTTTTT. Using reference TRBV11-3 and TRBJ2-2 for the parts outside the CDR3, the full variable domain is EAGVVQSPRYKIIEKKQPVAFWCNPISGHNTLYWYLQNLGQGPELLIRYENEEAVDDSQLPKDRFSAERLKGVDSTLKIQPAELGDSAVYLCASSLKTPGELFFGEGSRLTVL.

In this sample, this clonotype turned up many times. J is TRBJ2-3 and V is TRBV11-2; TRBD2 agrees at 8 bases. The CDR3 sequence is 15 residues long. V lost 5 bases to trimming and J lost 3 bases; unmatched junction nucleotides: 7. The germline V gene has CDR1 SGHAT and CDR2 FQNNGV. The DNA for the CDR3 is TGTGCCAGCAGCCCCCGGGGGGGGGCAACAGATACGCAGTATTTT. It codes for CASSPRGGATDTQYF.

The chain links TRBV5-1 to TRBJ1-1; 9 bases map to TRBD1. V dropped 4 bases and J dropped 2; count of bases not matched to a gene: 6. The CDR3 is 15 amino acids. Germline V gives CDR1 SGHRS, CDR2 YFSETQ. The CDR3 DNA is TGCGCCAGCAGCCCACAGACAGGGGGAAACACTGAAGCTTTCTTT. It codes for CASSPQTGGNTEAFF.

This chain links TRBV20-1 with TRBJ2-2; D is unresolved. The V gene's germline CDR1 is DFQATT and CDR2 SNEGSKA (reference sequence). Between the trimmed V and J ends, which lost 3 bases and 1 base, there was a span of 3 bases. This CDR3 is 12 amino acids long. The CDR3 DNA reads TGCAGTGCTAGTGAGAACACCGGGGAGCTGTTTTTT. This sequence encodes CSASENTGELFF.

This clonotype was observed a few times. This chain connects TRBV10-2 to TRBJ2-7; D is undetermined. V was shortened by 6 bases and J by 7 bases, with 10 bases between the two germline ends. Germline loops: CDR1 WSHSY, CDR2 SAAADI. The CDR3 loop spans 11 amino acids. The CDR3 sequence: CASRDLWEQYF. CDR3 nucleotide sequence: TGCGCCAGCAGGGACCTCTGGGAGCAGTACTTC.

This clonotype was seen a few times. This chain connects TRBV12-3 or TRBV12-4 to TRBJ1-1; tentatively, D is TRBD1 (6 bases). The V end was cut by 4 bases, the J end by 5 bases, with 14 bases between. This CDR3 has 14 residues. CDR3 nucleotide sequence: TGTGCCAGCAGTTCGGGGAGAGGGGGTACTGAAGCTTTCTTT. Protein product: CASSSGRGGTEAFF.

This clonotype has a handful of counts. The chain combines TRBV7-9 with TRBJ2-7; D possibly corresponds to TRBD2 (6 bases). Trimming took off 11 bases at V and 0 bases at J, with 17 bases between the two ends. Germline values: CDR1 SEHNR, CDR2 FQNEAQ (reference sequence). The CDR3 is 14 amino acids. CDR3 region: CAGQNTGSSYEQYF. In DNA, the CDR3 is TGTGCCGGTCAGAATACCGGGAGCTCCTACGAGCAGTACTTC.

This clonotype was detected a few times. Here the CDR3 DNA reads TGTGCCAGCAGTGTGGGGGTATCCCCAGATACGCAGTATTTT. This translates into CASSVGVSPDTQYF. This rearrangement joins TRBV2 to TRBJ2-3; D tentatively reads TRBD1 or TRBD2 (5 bases each). Trimming took off 4 bases at V and 4 bases at J, with 12 bases between the two ends. The CDR3 sequence is 14 residues long. CDR1 is SNHLY and CDR2 is FYNNEI in the germline V gene. Drawing the rest from reference TRBV2 and TRBJ2-3, the complete variable domain is EPEVTQTPSHQVTQMGQEVILRCVPISNHLYFYWYRQILGQKVEFLVSFYNNEISEKSEIFDDQFSVERPDGSNFTLKIRSTKLEDSAMYFCASSVGVSPDTQYFGPGTRLTVL.

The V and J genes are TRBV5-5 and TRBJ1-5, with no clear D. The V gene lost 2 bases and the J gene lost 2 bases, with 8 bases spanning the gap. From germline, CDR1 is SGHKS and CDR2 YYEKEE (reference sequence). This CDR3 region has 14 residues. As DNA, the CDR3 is TGTGCCAGCAGCTTAATCCAGGGCAATCAGCCCCAGCATTTT. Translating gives CASSLIQGNQPQHF.

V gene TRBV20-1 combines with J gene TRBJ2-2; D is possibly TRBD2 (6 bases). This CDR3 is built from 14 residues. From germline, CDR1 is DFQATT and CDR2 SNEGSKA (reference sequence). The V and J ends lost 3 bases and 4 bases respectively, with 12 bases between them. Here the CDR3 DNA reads TGCAGTGCTAGCGGGGGTTTGGGCACCGGGGAGCTGTTTTTT. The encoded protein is CSASGGLGTGELFF.

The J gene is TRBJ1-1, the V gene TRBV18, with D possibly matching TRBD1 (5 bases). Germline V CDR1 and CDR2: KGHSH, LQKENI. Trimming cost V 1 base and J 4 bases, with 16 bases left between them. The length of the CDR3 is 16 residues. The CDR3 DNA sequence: TGTGCCAGCTCACCACAGAGGACAACCTCGGGCACTGAAGCTTTCTTT. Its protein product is CASSPQRTTSGTEAFF.

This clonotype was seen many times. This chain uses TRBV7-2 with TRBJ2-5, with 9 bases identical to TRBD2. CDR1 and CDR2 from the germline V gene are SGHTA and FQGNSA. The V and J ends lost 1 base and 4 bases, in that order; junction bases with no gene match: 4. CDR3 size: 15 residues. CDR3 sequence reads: CASSLEVRGGETQYF. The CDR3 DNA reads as TGTGCCAGCAGCTTAGAGGTGCGGGGGGGAGAGACCCAGTACTTC.

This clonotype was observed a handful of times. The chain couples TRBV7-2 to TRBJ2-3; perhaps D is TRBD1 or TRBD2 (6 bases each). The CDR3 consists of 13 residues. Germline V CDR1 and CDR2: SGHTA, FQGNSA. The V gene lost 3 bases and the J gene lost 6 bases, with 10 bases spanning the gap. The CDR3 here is CASSFRGRDTQYF. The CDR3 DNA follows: TGTGCCAGCAGCTTCCGGGGGCGGGATACGCAGTATTTT.